This T cell receptor (beta chain) stems from a study of blood T cell repertoires in COVID-19. About the study: Both acute and convalescent COVID-19 samples were obtained from the United States, Italy and Spain. From T cells, B-cell-depleted T cells, or PBMCs came the material, which was cDNA or gDNA.

Germline V gene sequence: CDR1 ENHRY, CDR2 SYGVKD. V shed 0 bases and J shed 1 base, with 21 bases lying between them. CDR3 length: 19 residues. In the source study's methods: Counts of nucleated cells, estimated from reference gene primer amplification, were obtained. Libraries were prepared by immunoSEQ multiplex PCR; TCRdb keeps only in-frame clonotypes and omits some of them. The V and J calls and clone size come from that table; D and trimming were worked out from the DNA. Of a few hundred thousand clones in the sample, roughly 87% are singletons; the top ten hold under 4%. This sequence originates from a man aged 18-30 years with active or convalescent COVID-19. The chain couples TRBV10-3 to TRBJ2-5; tentatively, D is TRBD1 (5 bases). Sequenced material: peripheral blood. In nucleotides, the CDR3 is TGTGCCATCAGTGAGTCGAAGGTACAGCCCGGCAGGGCCCAAGAGACCCAGTACTTC. Its translation is CAISESKVQPGRAQETQYF.